The 30 T cell receptor beta chains listed next were all sequenced from one sample in a study of T cells in Graves' hyperthyroidism and ophthalmopathy. Regions amplified from RNA transcripts were the TCR beta CDR3 regions. The TCR CDR3 first-round RT-PCR relied on the HTBI primer set. MiXCR was run by TCRdb on the multiplex PCR reads, yielding one entry per CDR3 protein. The sample yields around 600,000 distinct CDR3 sequences, 15% to 18% seen once. The sequenced sample was blood. Receptors originate from a woman aged 25-40 years with Graves' hyperthyroidism.

V gene TRBV30 combines with J gene TRBJ2-7, with D unresolved. Germline V gives CDR1 GTSNPN, CDR2 SVGIG (reference sequence). V lost 0 bases and J 3 bases, leaving 9 bases between the germline ends. This CDR3 has 13 residues. This CDR3 reads CAWSVGRIYEQYF. The CDR3 coding sequence is TGTGCCTGGAGTGTAGGCAGGATCTACGAGCAGTACTTC.

This clonotype came up a few times. The J gene is TRBJ2-7, the V gene TRBV29-1; tentative D call: TRBD1 (5 bases). This CDR3 spans 12 amino acids. Germline V gives CDR1 SQVTM, CDR2 ANQGSEA. V lost 7 bases and J 0 bases, leaving 10 bases between the germline ends. In DNA form, the CDR3 reads TGCAGCGCCGAGGACAACTCCTACGAGCAGTACTTC. Protein sequence: CSAEDNSYEQYF.

This clonotype was detected ten times or more. The CDR3 sequence: CASTSSGAYNEQFF. The CDR3 coding sequence is TGTGCCAGCACTAGTAGCGGGGCCTACAATGAGCAGTTCTTC. The genes are TRBV2 and TRBJ2-1, with 8 bases lining up with TRBD2. V was pared by 7 bases and J by 2 bases, with 4 bases of the junction left unmatched. The CDR3 loop spans 14 amino acids. Per germline, CDR1 SNHLY and CDR2 FYNNEI.

This clonotype has a count of ten or more. The chain uses TRBV29-1 and TRBJ1-2, with 7 bases aligning to TRBD1. CDR1 and CDR2 from the germline V gene are SQVTM and ANQGSEA. The CDR3 spans 13 residues. V gave up 4 bases and J gave up 0 bases; unmatched junction bases: 2. CDR3 amino acids: CSVGQGPNYGYTF. CDR3 nucleotides: TGCAGCGTTGGACAGGGCCCTAACTATGGCTACACCTTC.

This clonotype was picked up many times. The J gene is TRBJ2-5, the V gene TRBV27; 7 bases are a match to TRBD1. Germline CDR1 reads MNHEY; CDR2 reads SMNVEV (reference sequence). The CDR3 consists of 16 residues. With 5 bases clipped from V and 4 bases from J, the junction kept 13 bases outside the gene matches. The CDR3 nucleotides are TGTGCCAGCAGTCCTCTAACGACAGGGCGGGCAGAGACCCAGTACTTC. Protein: CASSPLTTGRAETQYF.

This rearrangement joins TRBV7-3 to TRBJ2-3, with 10 bases aligning to TRBD2. The CDR3 spans 16 residues. Germline V gene lookup returns CDR1 SGHTA and CDR2 FQGTGA. V lost 6 bases and J lost 3; bases outside the gene matches: 9. For the CDR3, the DNA is TGTGCCAGCAGGAATCCAGCGGGAGGGAGGACAGATACGCAGTATTTT. It specifies CASRNPAGGRTDTQYF.

This clonotype was counted ten times or more. This chain links TRBV6-1 with TRBJ1-1; D perhaps matches TRBD1 (6 bases). Trimming removed 4 bases from V and 5 bases from J, with 26 bases in between. The CDR3 loop spans 18 amino acids. Germline V gene sequence: CDR1 MNHNS, CDR2 SASEGT. CDR3 sequence: CASSVRGGGRTGNTEAFF. The CDR3 coding sequence is TGTGCCAGCAGTGTTCGAGGAGGGGGAAGAACAGGGAATACTGAAGCTTTCTTT.

This clonotype was counted at least ten times. The gene calls are TRBV7-2 and TRBJ1-2; perhaps TRBD1 as D (5 bases). The germline V and J ends were trimmed by 1 base and 8 bases, with 14 bases remaining between them. Germline V lookup: CDR1 SGHTA, CDR2 FQGNSA. This CDR3 has 14 amino acids. The CDR3 is CASSLGAGSGGYTF. The CDR3, as DNA: TGTGCCAGCAGCTTAGGGGCAGGGAGTGGAGGCTACACCTTC.

This clonotype was picked up a small number of times. The gene calls are TRBV29-1 and TRBJ2-2; a weak D match, TRBD1 (7 bases). Germline-derived CDR1 and CDR2 are SQVTM and ANQGSEA. This CDR3 has 13 amino acids. The V and J ends lost 4 bases and 3 bases respectively, with 9 bases between them. This chain's CDR3 is CSVARGDTGELFF. Written as DNA, the CDR3 is TGCAGCGTTGCCAGGGGGGACACCGGGGAGCTGTTTTTT.

There are a few counts of this clonotype. The chain is built from TRBV27 and TRBJ2-2; perhaps TRBD1 as D (6 bases). The V gene lost 5 bases and the J gene lost 6 bases, with 13 bases spanning the gap. The CDR3 spans 14 residues. CDR1 MNHEY and CDR2 SMNVEV come from the germline V gene (reference sequence). This CDR3 is CASSNEQGPGELFF. CDR3 bases: TGTGCCAGCAGTAATGAACAGGGCCCCGGGGAGCTGTTTTTT.

CDR3 nucleotide sequence: TGTGCCAGCAGCGGCAGGGGTTCCACAGATACGCAGTATTTT. Translating gives CASSGRGSTDTQYF. V and J are TRBV9 and TRBJ2-3; the D gene is possibly TRBD1 (6 bases). The CDR3 has 14 amino acids. Trimming pared 3 bases from V and 2 bases from J, leaving 10 bases between. CDR1 and CDR2 from the germline V gene are SGDLS and YYNGEE.

This clonotype appeared many times. The J gene is TRBJ2-2, the V gene TRBV11-1; D is unclear. The germline CDR1 and CDR2 sequences are SGHAT and FQDESV (reference sequence). Trimming removed 4 bases at V and 4 bases at J, with 10 bases between. This CDR3 region has 14 residues. CDR3 sequence reads: CASSSPLGTGELFF. The CDR3 nucleotides are TGTGCCAGCAGCTCCCCTTTAGGCACCGGGGAGCTGTTTTTT.

This clonotype showed up many times. The chain carries TRBV6-1 and TRBJ2-7; TRBD2 aligns across 8 bases. The V and J ends lost 7 bases and 9 bases, in that order; junction bases with no gene match: 11. Germline loops: CDR1 MNHNS, CDR2 SASEGT. This CDR3 contains 13 residues. CDR3 protein: CASTGGGSLGQYF. CDR3 nucleotide sequence: TGTGCCAGCACTGGCGGGGGGAGTCTGGGGCAGTACTTC.

This clonotype was picked up many times. CDR3 sequence (DNA): TGTGCCAGCAGCCATCACGATTACCGCCTCTATAATTCACCCCTCCACTTT. Protein sequence: CASSHHDYRLYNSPLHF. The chain is built from TRBV11-2 and TRBJ1-6; D not resolved. The CDR3 sequence is 17 residues long. V lost 5 bases, J lost 3 bases, and 17 bases lay in between. Looked up from germline, CDR1 is SGHAT and CDR2 is FQNNGV. The variable domain in full, completed from reference TRBV11-2 and TRBJ1-6, reads EAGVAQSPRYKIIEKRQSVAFWCNPISGHATLYWYQQILGQGPKLLIQFQNNGVVDDSQLPKDRFSAERLKGVDSTLKIQPAKLEDSAVYLCASSHHDYRLYNSPLHFGNGTRLTVT.

This clonotype was picked up a small number of times. This chain connects TRBV15 to TRBJ2-7; the D is unclear. The CDR3 runs 11 residues. Looked up from germline, CDR1 is LNHNV and CDR2 is YYDKDF (reference sequence). The V gene lost 1 base and the J gene lost 6 bases, with 4 bases spanning the gap. The CDR3 spells CATSRGFEQYF. As DNA, the CDR3 is TGTGCCACCAGCAGAGGGTTCGAGCAGTACTTC.

The chain recombines TRBV6-1 with TRBJ2-1; 7 bases line up with TRBD2. V lost 5 bases to trimming and J lost 13 bases; unmatched junction nucleotides: 5. There are 11 residues in the CDR3. Germline CDR1 is MNHNS and CDR2 is SASEGT. CDR3 amino acids: CASSLSGNQFF. The CDR3 DNA is TGTGCCAGCAGTTTGAGCGGGAATCAGTTCTTC.

There are many counts of this clonotype. For the CDR3, the DNA is TGTGCCAGCTCCAATTGGACTCTGACCTACGAGCAGTACTTC. As protein: CASSNWTLTYEQYF. The rearrangement links TRBV18 to TRBJ2-7; tentative D call: TRBD2 (5 bases). CDR3 length equals 14 residues. V lost 6 bases, J lost 2 bases, and 14 bases lay in between. Germline V lookup: CDR1 KGHSH, CDR2 LQKENI. The entire variable domain, with the rest obtained from reference TRBV18 and TRBJ2-7, is as follows: NAGVMQNPRHLVRRRGQEARLRCSPMKGHSHVYWYRQLPEEGLKFMVYLQKENIIDESGMPKERFSAEFPKEGPSILRIQQVVRGDSAAYFCASSNWTLTYEQYFGPGTRLTVT.

The rearrangement joins TRBV11-2 to TRBJ1-2, with a tentative D call TRBD1 (5 bases). CDR3 size: 14 residues. V lost 1 base, J lost 4 bases, and 10 bases lay in between. Germline values: CDR1 SGHAT, CDR2 FQNNGV. The CDR3: CASSLGGDPYGYTF. The CDR3 DNA is TGTGCCAGCAGCTTAGGGGGGGACCCCTATGGCTACACCTTC.

This clonotype was counted many times. The chain has TRBV12-5 and TRBJ2-1; D is perhaps TRBD1 or TRBD2 (5 bases each). The V end lost 2 bases, the J end lost 5 bases, and 16 bases lay between the germline ends. This CDR3 is built from 16 residues. CDR1 and CDR2 (germline): LGHNT, FRNRAP. CDR3 region: CASGLNRDPSNNEQFF. DNA of the CDR3: TGTGCTAGTGGTTTGAACCGGGACCCTTCGAACAATGAGCAGTTCTTC.

Ten or more counts support this clonotype. The chain employs TRBV12-3 or TRBV12-4 and TRBJ1-1, with D tentatively TRBD1 (5 bases). V was cut by 4 bases and J by 9 bases, with 24 bases left in between. This CDR3 has 16 amino acids. In DNA, the CDR3 is TGTGCCAGCAGTTCATCCCCCTGGACGGGGGAAATTAAAGCTTTCTTT. It translates to CASSSSPWTGEIKAFF.

This clonotype was picked up a small number of times. CDR3 protein: CASSPSPSGNTGELFF. In nucleotides, the CDR3 is TGCGCCAGCAGCCCCAGTCCTAGCGGGAACACCGGGGAGCTGTTTTTT. The rearrangement uses TRBV5-1 and TRBJ2-2, with TRBD2 matching 7 bases. The length of the CDR3 is 16 residues. The J segment lost 1 base and the V segment lost 4 bases, leaving 7 bases of the junction unmatched. The germline V gene has CDR1 SGHRS and CDR2 YFSETQ. Variable domain in full (rest from reference TRBV5-1 and TRBJ2-2): KAGVTQTPRYLIKTRGQQVTLSCSPISGHRSVSWYQQTPGQGLQFLFEYFSETQRNKGNFPGRFSGRQFSNSRSEMNVSTLELGDSALYLCASSPSPSGNTGELFFGEGSRLTVL.

There are many counts of this clonotype. This chain joins TRBV9 and TRBJ2-1, with D possibly TRBD2 on 5 matching bases. The CDR3 consists of 15 residues. CDR1 is SGDLS, CDR2 YYNGEE, per germline. V lost 0 bases to trimming and J lost 8 bases, with 15 bases between them. CDR3 loop: CASSVVDLVGDEQFF. CDR3 coding DNA: TGTGCCAGCAGCGTAGTGGACCTAGTCGGGGATGAGCAGTTCTTC. Supplemented by reference TRBV9 and TRBJ2-1, the full variable domain reads DSGVTQTPKHLITATGQRVTLRCSPRSGDLSVYWYQQSLDQGLQFLIQYYNGEERAKGNILERFSAQQFPDLHSELNLSSLELGDSALYFCASSVVDLVGDEQFFGPGTRLTVL.

This clonotype was picked up a small number of times. This chain connects TRBV7-2 to TRBJ2-1, with 8 bases aligning to TRBD2. The CDR3 contains 17 residues. Trimming at V came to 1 base and at J to 5 bases, leaving 10 bases not matched to a gene. Germline lookup yields CDR1 SGHTA and CDR2 FQGNSA. The CDR3 sequence is CASSLVGGAISNNEQFF. The CDR3 region has the DNA TGTGCCAGCAGCTTAGTCGGGGGGGCCATTAGTAACAATGAGCAGTTCTTC.

This clonotype was detected only a few times. A much larger clone is a single base away; this may be a read error. The chain uses TRBV13 and TRBJ2-3, with 8 positions matching TRBD1. The V gene's germline CDR1 is PRHDT and CDR2 FYEKMQ (reference sequence). V lost 6 bases and J lost 7; bases outside the gene matches: 9. This CDR3 spans 14 amino acids. CDR3 sequence reads: CASSLGQVINTQYF. The CDR3 nucleotides are TGTGCCAGCAGTTTGGGACAGGTGATTAATACGCAGTATTTT.

This clonotype was seen a handful of times. This chain joins TRBV27 and TRBJ2-7; TRBD1 agrees at 7 bases. V dropped 3 bases and J dropped 0; count of bases not matched to a gene: 5. Germline CDR1 and CDR2: MNHEY and SMNVEV (reference sequence). CDR3 size: 15 residues. The CDR3 loop reads CASSFSRDSSYEQYF. DNA for the CDR3: TGTGCCAGCAGTTTTTCCCGGGACAGCTCCTACGAGCAGTACTTC.

The chain uses TRBV29-1 and TRBJ2-7; D is undetermined. The CDR3 loop spans 13 amino acids. CDR1 and CDR2 (germline): SQVTM, ANQGSEA. Trimming pared 5 bases from V and 0 bases from J, leaving 11 bases between. CDR3 DNA sequence: TGCAGCGTTAGCGCTGAAAGCTCCTACGAGCAGTACTTC. Encoded protein: CSVSAESSYEQYF.

This clonotype was observed many times. The gene calls are TRBV18 and TRBJ2-3; 10 bases agree with TRBD2. V gave up 8 bases and J gave up 2 bases; unmatched junction bases: 7. The CDR3 spans 15 residues. Germline V gene data show CDR1 as KGHSH and CDR2 as LQKENI. Here the CDR3 DNA reads TGTGCCAGCACAAGACTAGCGGGTATCACAGATACGCAGTATTTT. Protein sequence: CASTRLAGITDTQYF.

In its sample, this clonotype was seen a few times. The rearrangement uses TRBV27 and TRBJ2-1, with 12 bases lining up with TRBD2. CDR3 length: 17 residues. The junction had 11 bases not matched to a gene; V was cut back by 6 bases and J by 5 bases. CDR1 MNHEY and CDR2 SMNVEV come from the germline V gene (reference sequence). CDR3 coding DNA: TGTGCCAGCAGGCCAAACGGACTAGCGGGACTTGACAATGAGCAGTTCTTC. Its protein product is CASRPNGLAGLDNEQFF.

The CDR3 nucleotides read TGTGCCAGCAGGTCCCGGGGGGGAGTCTTCTCAAATGAGCAGTTCTTC. Protein: CASRSRGGVFSNEQFF. V gene TRBV5-6 combines with J gene TRBJ2-1, with 8 bases fitting TRBD2. The CDR3 extends over 16 amino acids. The germline V gene encodes CDR1 SGHDT and CDR2 YYEEEE. The V and J ends lost 5 bases and 7 bases, in that order; junction bases with no gene match: 14.

This clonotype was seen ten or more times. The CDR3 nucleotides read TGCAGTGCTAGAGGACACGTCACCTACGAGCAGTACTTC. Protein: CSARGHVTYEQYF. The rearrangement uses TRBV20-1 and TRBJ2-7; D not resolved. Germline V gives CDR1 DFQATT, CDR2 SNEGSKA (reference sequence). Deletions cut 1 base from V and 2 bases from J, with 9 bases between. This CDR3 has 13 residues.